Shown below are 20 T cell receptor beta chains from a single sample sequenced in a study of T cell repertoires in cytomegalovirus infection (dated by TCRdb to the late 2010s). The instrument was an Illumina HiSeq 1500. In TCRdb, the public reads were trimmed at Q25 with fastp and aligned with MiXCR, with productive beta chains retained. Rows merge per CDR3 protein into single entries with the most common DNA and genes. This sample comprises 300,000 to 400,000 distinct CDR3 sequences, around a sixth of them detected only once. In total, the top ten clones hold approximately 8% of the sample. Material: PBMCs. Receptors originate from a human donor in good health (CMV status not recorded). Some clones in this sample may be carry-over from other donors' samples.

The V gene is TRBV20-1, the J gene TRBJ1-4; D is unclear. Germline CDR1 DFQATT, CDR2 SNEGSKA (reference sequence). The CDR3 contains 13 residues. The V and J ends lost 3 bases and 5 bases respectively, with 10 bases between them. The CDR3 DNA reads TGCAGTGCTAGCGTCACGGGAAATGAAAAACTGTTTTTT. Translated: CSASVTGNEKLFF.

This clonotype was observed at least ten times. The rearrangement joins TRBV7-8 to TRBJ2-7; D gene ambiguous. Germline-derived CDR1 and CDR2 are SGHVS and FQNEAQ. Trimming took off 1 base at V and 2 bases at J, with 12 bases between the two ends. This CDR3 comprises 15 residues. CDR3 region: CASSLGPGFPYEQYF. In DNA form, the CDR3 reads TGTGCCAGCAGCTTAGGTCCGGGCTTCCCCTACGAGCAGTACTTC. Combining the CDR3 with reference TRBV7-8 and TRBJ2-7 gives the whole variable domain GAGVSQSPRYKVAKRGQDVALRCDPISGHVSLFWYQQALGQGPEFLTYFQNEAQLDKSGLPSDRFFAERPEGSVSTLKIQRTQQEDSAVYLCASSLGPGFPYEQYFGPGTRLTVT.

The rearrangement links TRBV28 to TRBJ2-4; no clear D gene. CDR3 length: 16 residues. CDR1 is MDHEN, CDR2 SYDVKM, per germline. Trimming cost V 6 bases and J 0 bases, with 15 bases left between them. Here the CDR3 DNA reads TGTGCCAGCAGAACTACTGAACCCTTAGCCAAAAACATTCAGTACTTC. Translation: CASRTTEPLAKNIQYF. Complete variable domain (other parts from reference TRBV28 and TRBJ2-4): DVKVTQSSRYLVKRTGEKVFLECVQDMDHENMFWYRQDPGLGLRLIYFSYDVKMKEKGDIPEGYSVSREKKERFSLILESASTNQTSMYLCASRTTEPLAKNIQYFGAGTRLSVL.

On this clonotype: A single base separates this from a much larger clone, so it may be a read error. The chain employs TRBV7-2 and TRBJ2-3, with D unclear. The CDR3 consists of 14 residues. Germline V gives CDR1 SGHTA, CDR2 FQGNSA. CDR3 loop: CAGSLWADTDTQYF. CDR3 nucleotides: TGTGCCGGCAGCTTATGGGCAGACACAGATACGCAGTATTTT.

This clonotype was seen more than once but under ten times. The genes are TRBV19 and TRBJ1-4, with 8 positions matching TRBD1. Germline loops: CDR1 LNHDA, CDR2 SQIVND (reference sequence). The V segment lost 5 bases and the J segment 0 bases; nucleotides outside the gene matches: 8. This CDR3 is built from 17 residues. CDR3 DNA sequence: TGTGCCAGTAGTGTTGGGACAGGCCCTGCAACTAATGAAAAACTGTTTTTT. Its protein is CASSVGTGPATNEKLFF.

This clonotype was detected a few times. CDR3 nucleotide sequence: TGCAGTGCTAGTGGTGGCAGGGCCACCGGGGAGCTGTTTTTT. Its translation: CSASGGRATGELFF. The chain is built from TRBV20-1 and TRBJ2-2; TRBD1 might be the D (5 bases). Germline loops: CDR1 DFQATT, CDR2 SNEGSKA (reference sequence). The CDR3 loop spans 14 amino acids. The V and J ends lost 3 bases and 4 bases respectively, with 12 bases between them.

The chain is built from TRBV20-1 and TRBJ2-7; D is perhaps TRBD1 or TRBD2 (5 bases each). V lost 6 bases to trimming and J lost 3 bases, with 24 bases between them. CDR3 length: 16 amino acids. Looked up from germline, CDR1 is DFQATT and CDR2 is SNEGSKA (reference sequence). The CDR3 DNA reads as TGCAGTGCACGGGACGGCCGTGGTTACGCCTACTACGAGCAGTACTTC. This codes for CSARDGRGYAYYEQYF.

This clonotype was counted only a few times. The rearrangement uses TRBV7-2 and TRBJ2-5; TRBD1 is a possible D gene (5 bases). Trimming took off 2 bases at V and 5 bases at J, with 9 bases between the two ends. Germline CDR1 SGHTA, CDR2 FQGNSA. CDR3 size: 13 residues. CDR3 bases: TGTGCCAGCAGCTTACCAGGGTACGAGACCCAGTACTTC. It encodes CASSLPGYETQYF.

A remark on this clonotype: The final CDR3 position lacks the conserved phenylalanine or tryptophan, pointing to a likely read error. The chain combines TRBV5-5 with TRBJ1-2, with D maybe TRBD1 (5 bases). With 4 bases removed from V and 2 bases from J, the gap between germline ends came to 15 bases. The CDR3 totals 15 residues. Germline CDR1 and CDR2: SGHKS and YYEKEE (reference sequence). The CDR3 here is CASSPQGSLNYGYTV. The CDR3 DNA is TGTGCCAGCAGCCCGCAGGGCTCCCTAAACTATGGCTACACCGTC.

This clonotype appeared a few times. The chain recombines TRBV28 with TRBJ2-7; D uncertain. Germline-derived CDR1 and CDR2 are MDHEN and SYDVKM. Trimming left V 7 bases short and J 2 bases short, with 9 bases between. The CDR3 totals 12 residues. Here the CDR3 reads CASTPGPYEQYF. For the CDR3, the DNA is TGTGCCAGCACCCCCGGGCCCTACGAGCAGTACTTC.

The chain couples TRBV7-9 to TRBJ2-7, with 11 nucleotides matching TRBD2. Losses at the gene ends were 0 bases for V and 10 bases for J; bases not matched to a gene: 5. Germline-derived CDR1 and CDR2 are SEHNR and FQNEAQ (reference sequence). The CDR3 runs 14 residues. CDR3 in DNA: TGTGCCAGCAGCTTAGCCGGGACTAGCGGTCCACAGTACTTC. It specifies CASSLAGTSGPQYF.

This clonotype was observed a few times. This chain uses TRBV10-3 with TRBJ2-1; 8 bases align to TRBD2. Per germline, CDR1 ENHRY and CDR2 SYGVKD. The CDR3 spans 15 residues. J was trimmed by 5 bases and V by 5 bases; bases with no gene match: 8. The CDR3 reads CAISTGTRPDNEQFF. The CDR3 nucleotides read TGTGCCATCAGTACCGGGACTAGGCCCGACAATGAGCAGTTCTTC.

This clonotype was detected many times. The chain links TRBV12-3 or TRBV12-4 to TRBJ1-1, with unresolved D. V was trimmed by 7 bases and J by 1 base, leaving 19 bases between them. The CDR3 loop spans 16 amino acids. The CDR3 protein is CASIPAAGLRNTEAFF. CDR3 sequence (DNA): TGTGCCAGCATCCCCGCGGCCGGCCTAAGGAACACTGAAGCTTTCTTT.

This chain links TRBV7-9 with TRBJ2-2, with unresolved D. Germline assignment: CDR1 SEHNR and CDR2 FQNEAQ (reference sequence). V was shortened by 0 bases and J by 8 bases, with 7 bases between the two germline ends. The CDR3 sequence is 13 residues long. CDR3 in amino acids: CASSLARWGELFF. The CDR3 DNA reads as TGTGCCAGCAGCTTAGCGCGCTGGGGGGAGCTGTTTTTT.

This clonotype was found many times. This chain joins TRBV7-2 and TRBJ2-5; a possible D gene is TRBD2 (5 bases). The CDR3 totals 13 residues. V was trimmed by 7 bases and J by 4 bases, leaving 13 bases between them. The V gene's germline CDR1 is SGHTA and CDR2 FQGNSA. In DNA, the CDR3 is TGTGCCAGCACCCGGGCCCGGGGAGAGACCCAGTACTTC. Its translation is CASTRARGETQYF.

This clonotype was detected only a few times. J is TRBJ2-3 and V is TRBV3-1, with no clear D. Germline CDR1 LGHDT, CDR2 YNNKEL (reference sequence). The CDR3 runs to 12 residues. V lost 1 base and J lost 5, with 4 bases in between. Written as DNA, the CDR3 is TGTGCCAGCAGCCAAGCCGTAGATACGCAGTATTTT. It is translated as CASSQAVDTQYF.

This clonotype appeared many times. The chain has TRBV12-3 or TRBV12-4 and TRBJ1-6, with D hard to call. The V end lost 6 bases, the J end lost 7 bases, and 7 bases lay between the germline ends. The CDR3 has 12 residues. The CDR3 protein is CASSFGNSPLHF. Written as DNA, the CDR3 is TGTGCCAGCAGCTTTGGCAATTCACCCCTCCACTTT.

Regarding this clonotype: At one of its ends the junction is not consistent with the germline gene, which may arise from a read error. The V gene is TRBV5-3, the J gene TRBJ1-1; weak D call: TRBD1 (6 bases). TRBV5-3 is assigned to the ORF class and has an uncertain function. The CDR3 extends over 15 amino acids. The CDR3, as DNA: TGTGCCAGCAGCTTGCCGGACAGAGGGTACACTGAAGCTTTCTTT. Residues: CASSLPDRGYTEAFF.

V usage is TRBV3-1 and J usage is TRBJ2-1; 8 nucleotides match TRBD2. V lost 2 bases, J lost 3 bases, and 6 bases stayed unmatched. Germline CDR1 LGHDT, CDR2 YNNKEL (reference sequence). CDR3 length equals 16 residues. The CDR3 protein is CASSQFTSGYYNEQFF. The CDR3, as DNA: TGTGCCAGCAGCCAATTTACTAGCGGATACTACAATGAGCAGTTCTTC.

This clonotype occurred many times. V usage is TRBV25-1 and J usage is TRBJ2-2; D is uncertain. Trimming took 6 bases from V and 7 from J, leaving 9 bases between them. The germline gives CDR1 MGHDK, CDR2 SYGVNS. There are 12 residues in the CDR3. The CDR3 nucleotides read TGTGCCAGCAGCGAAGACATCGGGGAGCTGTTTTTT. Translating it yields CASSEDIGELFF.